This T cell receptor beta chain was identified during a study of vaccination and CD4 T cells after COVID-19. At the level of the study: Post-COVID specimens were obtained a median about 97 days after diagnosis (range 35 to 161). Stimulation used overlapping spike peptides from SARS-CoV-2, HCoV-NL63, HCoV-OC43 and HCoV-229E.

Once obtained from cultured CD4+ T cells, the DNA was sequenced using the Oncomine TCR Beta short-read assay. Investigators obtained genomic DNA by extraction from cultured CD4+ T cells. TCRdb fed the PCR reads into MiXCR, producing one record per CDR3 protein. The sample shows 9,500 to 13,000 distinct CDR3 sequences, just over 55% of them seen only once. This clonotype was recorded a few times. Its antigen is still unknown. Study-wide results and caveats: Reactive clone data from convalescent patients indicated a median of about 86% appearing only post-vaccination.

Treatment here: roughly 10-day PBMC culture with coronavirus spike peptide pools or control peptides (ViraFEST assay). Sequencing was done on a sample of CD4+ T cells from blood, cultured in vitro. The TCR comes from a human donor who had recovered from COVID-19.

The CDR3 nucleotides are TGTGCCAGCACCAGACGGACAGGGGAAACGCAGCCCCAGCATTTT. Protein product: CASTRRTGETQPQHF. The chain combines TRBV6-1 with TRBJ1-5; TRBD1 matches at 9 bases. This CDR3 has 15 amino acids. V was clipped by 7 bases and J by 7 bases; unmatched bases: 11. Germline V gene sequence: CDR1 MNHNS, CDR2 SASEGT.